The present T cell receptor beta chain was sequenced within a study of cytomegalovirus exposure and HLA in healthy donors. V trimming: 2 bases; J trimming: 0 bases; junction bases outside the gene matches: 6. The CDR3 is made up of 16 amino acids. Per the germline V gene, CDR1 is MNHEY and CDR2 is SVGAGI. Study-wide results and limits: Later analysis suggested links between common viral pathogens and several top significant clusters. Some highly shared sequence variants likely arose as a pipeline artifact. Most subjects had HLA-A and HLA-B alleles reportedly predicted accurately by TCR beta sequences.

To note about this clone: Its antigen remains unknown.

The PCR employed 60 Vbeta primers together with 13 Jbeta primers. Here immunoSEQ multiplex PCR was the method, and the copy in TCRdb shows in-frame clones only, minus some. Of roughly 140,000 clones detected, roughly 80% appear once; the ten largest clones hold approximately 6%. Sequencing was performed on PBMCs. The chain combines TRBV6-5 with TRBJ2-7; 8 bases align to TRBD2. This TCR was recovered from a man in his thirties or forties in good health and CMV-seropositive. The DNA of the CDR3 is TGTGCCAGCAGTTACGGTAGCGGGGCGAGCTCCTACGAGCAGTACTTC. Encoded protein: CASSYGSGASSYEQYF.